This T cell receptor (beta chain) was retrieved from a study of blood T cell repertoires in COVID-19. The overall study: Acute and convalescent COVID-19 specimens originated in the United States, Italy and Spain. Nucleic acid was either cDNA or gDNA, and it came from T cells, B-cell-depleted T cells, or PBMCs.

Authors' data handling: Researchers report that nucleated cell counts were estimated from reference gene primer amplification. Some clones are missing from TCRdb's copy, which holds only in-frame ones; the method was immunoSEQ multiplex PCR. The V and J calls and clone size are taken from that table; D and trimming were inferred from the DNA. The profile shows 200,000 or so clones, around 89% of them singletons. CDR1 is MNHEY and CDR2 is SMNVEV in the germline V gene (reference sequence). Trimming pared 8 bases from V and 1 base from J, leaving 5 bases between. The length of the CDR3 is 11 residues. Participants, 18 to 89 years old, spanned 25 or so US areas. This clone was observed once.

The sequencing input was PBMCs or T cells enriched from blood (not recorded which). The rearrangement joins TRBV27 to TRBJ1-1, with a possible D match to TRBD1 (5 bases). The clonotype was recovered from a woman in her 30s who had recovered from COVID-19. The CDR3 protein is CASQGNTEAFF. The CDR3 region has the DNA TGTGCCAGCCAGGGGAACACTGAAGCTTTCTTT.